The T cell receptor beta chain under discussion was sequenced for a study of CD8 T cells in ankylosing spondylitis. This clonotype was seen only a few times. TCRdb ran MiXCR on the 5' RACE reads and lists one entry per CDR3 protein. Here the sample spans roughly 150,000 distinct CDR3 sequences, 9.8% being singletons. The CDR3 covers 11 residues. Germline V gene sequence: CDR1 SQVTM, CDR2 ANQGSEA. Trimming pared 4 bases from V and 7 bases from J, leaving 7 bases between. The chain combines TRBV29-1 with TRBJ2-2; unclear D gene. The sequenced material came from blood, either unsorted or a sorted T cell fraction (not recorded which). The sequence came from a female donor with ankylosing spondylitis or in good health (not recorded which). CDR3 sequence reads: CSVVWDGELFF. The CDR3, as DNA: TGCAGCGTTGTATGGGACGGGGAGCTGTTTTTT.